The source of this T cell receptor beta chain is a study of T cell responses to AZD1222 COVID-19 vaccine. TCRdb's table, derived via immunoSEQ multiplex PCR, lists solely in-frame clones and lacks some. Of some 120,000 clones listed, 65% to 90% are singletons. Study results and limitations: White British donors predominated, females outnumbered males, and clonal diversity was possibly underestimated. Within unmutated variant regions lay the reported targets of nearly half of spike-specific TCRs.

About this clone: The antigen is unknown.

V lost 5 bases to trimming and J lost 7 bases, with 14 bases between them. Germline V gene lookup returns CDR1 MNHEY and CDR2 SVGEGT. The CDR3 spans 14 residues. This clonotype was sampled from an adult in good health. Sequenced here: peripheral blood, sampled on day 0 of AZD1222 vaccination. The chain recombines TRBV6-2 or TRBV6-3 with TRBJ2-2; D might be TRBD2 (5 bases). The CDR3 coding sequence is TGTGCCAGCAGTCTACTAGTGTCGGGCGGGGAGCTGTTTTTT. This gives the protein CASSLLVSGGELFF.